The rows below give T cell receptor beta chains drawn from one sample of a study of regulatory T cells in long-lasting Graves disease. TCRdb itself ran the multiplex PCR reads through MiXCR, one entry per CDR3 protein. This sample has fewer than 400,000 distinct CDR3 sequences, with around a fifth found just once. The input for sequencing was peripheral blood mononuclear cells (PBMCs), taken when the disease was refractory, from a patient treated with antithyroid drugs. The receptor source for this set is a female donor with Graves disease. Both conserved end residues are part of each CDR3. A D gene is named only where the DNA matches it firmly. Rows may omit the clone size; those that give it use once, few, many or a size class.

abundance	d_gene	len	v_gene	j_gene	CDR3nt	CDR3aa
NA	NA	14	TRBV2	TRBJ2-1	TGTGCCAGCAGTTTAGCGCTCAGGGGTGATGAGCAGTTCTTC	CASSLALRGDEQFF
NA	NA	15	TRBV5-8	TRBJ1-3	TGTGCCAGCAGCACTGACCAGAGCTCTGGAAACACCATATATTTT	CASSTDQSSGNTIYF
NA	NA	16	TRBV19	TRBJ1-2	TGTGCCAGTAGTATAGAAGGGGCAGCCTCTAACTATGGCTACACCTTC	CASSIEGAASNYGYTF
NA	NA	13	TRBV9	TRBJ1-1	TGTGCCAGCAGCGTTGCCCCTGGCACTGAAGCTTTCTTT	CASSVAPGTEAFF
NA	NA	13	TRBV10-3	TRBJ1-2	TGTGCCATCAGTGAGTTGGCAGGGGATGGCTACACCTTC	CAISELAGDGYTF
few	TRBD1	13	TRBV3-1	TRBJ1-2	TGTGCCAGCAGCGTTGACAGGGAGAAGAGCTACACCTTC	CASSVDREKSYTF
few	NA	15	TRBV12-3/TRBV12-4	TRBJ2-3	TGTGCCAGCAGTTACGAGGCTAGCGGCACAGATACGCAGTATTTT	CASSYEASGTDTQYF
few	NA	15	TRBV19	TRBJ1-5	TGTGCCAGTAGTATAAGGGGCCCCGGCGATCAGCCCCAGCATTTT	CASSIRGPGDQPQHF
few	NA	13	TRBV7-2	TRBJ1-2	TGTGCCAGCAGCTTAGAGGTTTTCTATGGCTACACCTTC	CASSLEVFYGYTF
many	TRBD1	14	TRBV27	TRBJ2-4	TGTGCCAGCGGACACGGACAGGGCAAAAACATTCAGTACTTC	CASGHGQGKNIQYF
many	NA	14	TRBV20-1	TRBJ2-7	TGCAGTGCTAGACAGGGAATAAGCTCCTACGAGCAGTACTTC	CSARQGISSYEQYF
many	NA	15	TRBV27	TRBJ1-1	TGTGCCAGCAACCCCCTGGGCGGACTGAACACTGAAGCTTTCTTT	CASNPLGGLNTEAFF
many	NA	18	TRBV7-8	TRBJ1-6	TGTGCCAGCAGCTTAAGATTCCTCAGGGTGGGGTATAATTCACCCCTCCACTTT	CASSLRFLRVGYNSPLHF
many	NA	14	TRBV2	TRBJ1-6	TGTGCCAGCAATAAGGGACTGAGTAATTCACCCCTCCACTTT	CASNKGLSNSPLHF
few	TRBD2	16	TRBV3-1	TRBJ2-7	TGTGCCAGCAGCCAAAGCGGGGGCTCGGGCTCCTACGAGCAGTACTTC	CASSQSGGSGSYEQYF
many	NA	14	TRBV7-2	TRBJ2-7	TGTGCCAGCAGCTTATCCCTACAGGGAAGCGCGCAGTACTTC	CASSLSLQGSAQYF
many	TRBD1	18	TRBV12-3/TRBV12-4	TRBJ1-6	TGTGCCAGCAGTTACGGCTTCGGGACAGGGTTTCGTAATTCACCCCTCCACTTT	CASSYGFGTGFRNSPLHF
once	NA	14	TRBV5-5	TRBJ1-1	TGTGCCAGCGGATTCGACCGGGGGTACACTGAAGCTTTCTTT	CASGFDRGYTEAFF
once	NA	14	TRBV4-3	TRBJ2-5	TGCGCCAGCAGCCAAGAGTGGGGGCGAGAGACCCAGTGCTTC	CASSQEWGRETQCF
NA	NA	13	TRBV4-1	TRBJ2-5	TGCGCCAGCAGCCGAGGGGCAACTGAGACCCAGTACTTC	CASSRGATETQYF
NA	NA	17	TRBV7-2	TRBJ2-4	TGTGCCAGCAGCTTAATAGGTGGGGTTAGAGCCAAAAACATTCAGTACTTC	CASSLIGGVRAKNIQYF
few	TRBD1	14	TRBV19	TRBJ1-6	TGTGCCAGTAGGACAGGGAGCTATAATTCACCCCTCCACTTT	CASRTGSYNSPLHF
few	NA	15	TRBV3-1	TRBJ1-6	TGTGCCAGCAGCCAAGAGAGGAGGGTCGATTCACCCCTCCACTTT	CASSQERRVDSPLHF
few	NA	14	TRBV30	TRBJ1-1	TGTGCCTGGAGTCCCCTAAACATGAACACTGAAGCTTTCTTT	CAWSPLNMNTEAFF
NA	TRBD1	15	TRBV5-1	TRBJ2-7	TGCGCCAGCAGCTTGGGGGGGACAGCTAACTACGAGCAGTACTTC	CASSLGGTANYEQYF
few	TRBD1	16	TRBV3-1	TRBJ2-5	TGTGCCAGCAGCACCCGGACAGGGGACTACCAAGAGACCCAGTACTTC	CASSTRTGDYQETQYF
NA	TRBD2	17	TRBV5-1	TRBJ2-3	TGCGGCAGCGACAATACTAGCGGGATATATAGCACAGATACGCAGTATTTT	CGSDNTSGIYSTDTQYF
few	TRBD1	17	TRBV6-5	TRBJ2-7	TGTGCCAGCAGTTTGACGATGGGAGGGACAGGGACCTACGAGCAGTACTTC	CASSLTMGGTGTYEQYF
many	TRBD1	16	TRBV12-3/TRBV12-4	TRBJ1-6	TGTGCCAGCAGTGGGGACAGGGTAGGACTTAATTCACCCCTCCACTTT	CASSGDRVGLNSPLHF
few	NA	14	TRBV19	TRBJ2-7	TGTGCCAGTAGTATAGCTACGGGGCCTTACGAGCAGTACTTC	CASSIATGPYEQYF
NA	NA	15	TRBV15	TRBJ1-3	TGTGCCACCAGCGGCAACAGGGCCCCTGGAAACACCATATATTTT	CATSGNRAPGNTIYF
few	NA	14	TRBV3-1	TRBJ2-7	TGTGCCAGCAGCCAGTTTTCCGAGACCTACGAGCAGTACTTC	CASSQFSETYEQYF
many	NA	15	TRBV20-1	TRBJ1-2	TGCAGTGCTAGAGACAACGTCCCACAGAACTATGGCTACACCTTC	CSARDNVPQNYGYTF
few	TRBD1	16	TRBV5-1	TRBJ2-5	TGCGCCAGCAGTTCGTCCGGGACAGGGGGCTGGGAGACCCAGTACTTC	CASSSSGTGGWETQYF
NA	NA	14	TRBV10-3	TRBJ1-1	TGTGCCATCAGGAAGACAGACATGAACACTGAAGCTTTCTTT	CAIRKTDMNTEAFF
many	NA	15	TRBV7-9	TRBJ2-7	TGTGCCAGCAACGATTTTAGTCATCCGCCCAACGAGCAGTACTTC	CASNDFSHPPNEQYF
NA	NA	18	TRBV14	TRBJ1-5	TGTGCCAGCAGCCAAGAGGAATTGTCGCGACAGGACAATCAGCCCCAGCATTTT	CASSQEELSRQDNQPQHF
few	NA	13	TRBV20-1	TRBJ1-1	TGCAGTGCTAGACAGCAGGGGAACACTGAAGCTTTCTTT	CSARQQGNTEAFF
NA	TRBD1	16	TRBV30	TRBJ1-5	TGTGCCTGGAGTGTACGTCAGGGGGCTGACAGTCAGCCCCAGCATTTT	CAWSVRQGADSQPQHF
NA	NA	14	TRBV7-8	TRBJ1-1	TGTGCCAGCAGCTTCCGGACAGACCCCACTGAAGCTTTCTTT	CASSFRTDPTEAFF
NA	NA	13	TRBV7-9	TRBJ1-2	TGTGCCAGCAGCAAAACAGGGCGGGATGGCTACACCTTC	CASSKTGRDGYTF
many	TRBD1	15	TRBV24-1	TRBJ2-7	TGTGCCACCAGTGCCTCCGGGACAGATTGGTACGAGCAGTACTTC	CATSASGTDWYEQYF
NA	NA	17	TRBV11-2	TRBJ2-2	TGTGCCAGCGGCTCTAGGAGGCGCGGGGCTGGCACCGGGGAGCTGTTTTTT	CASGSRRRGAGTGELFF
many	TRBD1	15	TRBV28	TRBJ1-3	TGTGCCAGCAGTTTTGGGACAGTCTCTGGAAACACCATATATTTT	CASSFGTVSGNTIYF
many	NA	13	TRBV6-1	TRBJ1-1	TGTGCCAGCAGTCGACGGGGCATCCGTGAAGCTTTCTTT	CASSRRGIREAFF
many	NA	14	TRBV2	TRBJ1-4	TGTGCCAGCACCCGGGAGCCCCTTGGGGAAAAACTGTTTTTT	CASTREPLGEKLFF
many	NA	15	TRBV12-3/TRBV12-4	TRBJ2-5	TGTGCCAGCAGAACAGGGCTATTGGACCAAGAGACCCAGTACTTC	CASRTGLLDQETQYF
many	NA	13	TRBV11-2	TRBJ1-5	TGTGCCAGCAGCTTATTTGGCAATCAGCCCCAGCATTTT	CASSLFGNQPQHF
NA	TRBD1	14	TRBV6-1	TRBJ1-5	TGTGCCAGCACTCCGGGACAGGGAGGTCAGCCCCAGCATTTT	CASTPGQGGQPQHF
many	TRBD1	13	TRBV2	TRBJ1-2	TGTGCCAGCAGTGCTACAGGGGGCTATGGCTACACCTTC	CASSATGGYGYTF
many	TRBD1	16	TRBV6-1	TRBJ1-5	TGTGCCAGCAGTCTCCTGGGACAGGGGGCTAGACAGCCCCAGCATTTT	CASSLLGQGARQPQHF
NA	TRBD1	16	TRBV6-2/TRBV6-3	TRBJ2-1	TGTGCCAGCAGTTACCCGACAGGGGGCCTGAACAATGAGCAGTTCTTC	CASSYPTGGLNNEQFF
many	NA	15	TRBV25-1	TRBJ1-4	TGTGCCAGCAGTCGCTCCACAGGGATGAATGAAAAACTGTTTTTT	CASSRSTGMNEKLFF
many	NA	13	TRBV5-1	TRBJ1-2	TGCGCCAGCAGCTTGAAAGCAGGGGTCGGCTACACCTTC	CASSLKAGVGYTF
many	NA	11	TRBV20-1	TRBJ2-5	TGCAGTGCTAGTAACCAAGAGACCCAGTACTTC	CSASNQETQYF
NA	TRBD2	16	TRBV28	TRBJ2-5	TGTGCCAGCAGTTTGCCGGGACTAGCGGACCAAGAGACCCAGTACTTC	CASSLPGLADQETQYF
many	NA	15	TRBV6-1	TRBJ1-5	TGTGCCAGCAGTGAAGTGCGGGACTCCAATCAGCCCCAGCATTTT	CASSEVRDSNQPQHF
NA	NA	10	TRBV2	TRBJ2-5	TGTGCCAGCAACCCCGGATCACAGTACTTC	CASNPGSQYF
few	NA	14	TRBV5-1	TRBJ2-2	TGCGCCAGCGGCAAGCCTTTGAACACCGGGGAGCTGTTTTTT	CASGKPLNTGELFF